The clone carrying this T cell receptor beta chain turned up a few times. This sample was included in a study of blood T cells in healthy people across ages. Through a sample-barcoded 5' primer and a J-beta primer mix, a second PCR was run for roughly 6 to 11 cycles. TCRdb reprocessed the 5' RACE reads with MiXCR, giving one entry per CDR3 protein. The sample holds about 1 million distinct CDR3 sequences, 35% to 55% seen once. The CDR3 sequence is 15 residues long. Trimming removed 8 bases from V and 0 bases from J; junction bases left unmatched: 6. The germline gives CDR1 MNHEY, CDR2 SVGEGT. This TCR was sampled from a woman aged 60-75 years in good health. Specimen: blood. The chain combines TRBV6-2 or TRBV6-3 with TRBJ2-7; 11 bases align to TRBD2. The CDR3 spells CASATSGRLSYEQYF. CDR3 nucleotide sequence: TGTGCCAGCGCTACTAGCGGGAGACTCTCCTACGAGCAGTACTTC.